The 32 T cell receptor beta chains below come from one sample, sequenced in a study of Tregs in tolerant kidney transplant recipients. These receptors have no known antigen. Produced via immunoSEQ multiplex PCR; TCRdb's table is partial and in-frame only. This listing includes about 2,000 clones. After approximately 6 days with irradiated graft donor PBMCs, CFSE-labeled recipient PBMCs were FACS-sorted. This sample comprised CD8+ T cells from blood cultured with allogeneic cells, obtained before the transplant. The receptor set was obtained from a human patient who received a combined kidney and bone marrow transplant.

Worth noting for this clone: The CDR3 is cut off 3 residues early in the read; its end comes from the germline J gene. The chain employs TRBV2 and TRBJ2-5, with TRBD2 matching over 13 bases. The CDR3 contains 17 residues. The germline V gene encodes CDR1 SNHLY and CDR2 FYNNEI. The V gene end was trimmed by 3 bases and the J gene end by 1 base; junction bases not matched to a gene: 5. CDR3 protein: CASSDRWTSGGQETQYF. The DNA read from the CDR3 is TGTGCCAGCAGTGACCGATGGACTAGCGGGGGCCAAGAGACC.

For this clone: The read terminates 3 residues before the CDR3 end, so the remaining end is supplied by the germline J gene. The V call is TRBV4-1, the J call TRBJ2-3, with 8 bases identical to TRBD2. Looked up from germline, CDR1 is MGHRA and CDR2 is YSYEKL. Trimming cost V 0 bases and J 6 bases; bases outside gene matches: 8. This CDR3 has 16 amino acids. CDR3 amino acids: CASSQEIAGSEDTQYF. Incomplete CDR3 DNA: TGCGCCAGCAGCCAAGAGATAGCGGGGAGCGAGGATACG.

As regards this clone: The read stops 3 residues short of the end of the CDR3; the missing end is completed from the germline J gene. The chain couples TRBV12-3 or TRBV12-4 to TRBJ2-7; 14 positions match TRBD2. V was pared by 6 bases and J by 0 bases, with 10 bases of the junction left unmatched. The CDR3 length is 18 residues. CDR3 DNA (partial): TGTGCCAGCAGCCTGACTAGCGGGAGGGCCGCGGTCTCCTACGAG. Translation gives CASSLTSGRAAVSYE. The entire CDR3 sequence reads CASSLTSGRAAVSYEQYF.

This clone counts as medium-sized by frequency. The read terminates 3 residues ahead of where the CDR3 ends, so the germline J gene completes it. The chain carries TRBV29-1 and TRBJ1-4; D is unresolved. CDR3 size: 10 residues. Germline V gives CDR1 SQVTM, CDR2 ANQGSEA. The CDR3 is CSVGSGELFF. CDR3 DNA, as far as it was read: TGCAGCGTCGGGTCCGGGGAA.

CDR3 DNA, as far as it was read: TGTGCCAGCAGCCCGGGACTAGCGGGTTACGAG. It translates to CASSPGLAGYE. The complete CDR3 sequence is CASSPGLAGYEQYF. The chain couples TRBV2 to TRBJ2-7; 12 bases agree with TRBD2. The read ends 3 residues before the CDR3 terminus; that terminus is restored from the germline J gene. Germline V gene sequence: CDR1 SNHLY, CDR2 FYNNEI. The CDR3 sequence is 14 residues long. V shed 6 bases, J shed 4 bases, and the junction held 4 bases outside the gene matches. Drawing the rest from reference TRBV2 and TRBJ2-7, the complete variable domain is EPEVTQTPSHQVTQMGQEVILRCVPISNHLYFYWYRQILGQKVEFLVSFYNNEISEKSEIFDDQFSVERPDGSNFTLKIRSTKLEDSAMYFCASSPGLAGYEQYFGPGTRLTVT.

CDR3 DNA (partial): TGTGCCAGCAGCTTAGCTGGGGGCACCCCCTACGAG. Its protein product is CASSLAGGTPYE. The CDR3 in its entirety is CASSLAGGTPYEQYF. This rearrangement joins TRBV7-2 to TRBJ2-7; the D gene is possibly TRBD1 (6 bases). The read ends 3 residues early relative to the CDR3; the germline J gene fills the gap. In germline, CDR1 is SGHTA, CDR2 FQGNSA. The germline V and J ends were trimmed by 0 bases and 2 bases, with 11 bases remaining between them. The CDR3 is 15 residues long.

CDR3 sequence reads: CASSPGTASSYEQYF. The sequenced CDR3 bases are TGCGCCAGCAGCCCCGGGACAGCGAGCTCCTACGAG. This rearrangement joins TRBV5-1 to TRBJ2-7; 7 nucleotides align to TRBD1. The read comes to an end 3 residues before the CDR3 does, leaving the germline J gene to fill in the end. V dropped 4 bases and J dropped 0; count of bases not matched to a gene: 7. The CDR3 contains 15 residues. Germline CDR1 and CDR2: SGHRS and YFSETQ.

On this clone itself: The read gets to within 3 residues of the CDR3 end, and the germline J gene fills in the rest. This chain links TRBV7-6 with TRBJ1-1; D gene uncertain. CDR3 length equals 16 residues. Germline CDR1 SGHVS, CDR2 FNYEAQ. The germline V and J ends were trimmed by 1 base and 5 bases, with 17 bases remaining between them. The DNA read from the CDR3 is TGTGCCAGCAGCTTAGGTGTTTGGGCGCTTAGGACTGAA. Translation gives CASSLGVWALRTE. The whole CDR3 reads CASSLGVWALRTEAFF. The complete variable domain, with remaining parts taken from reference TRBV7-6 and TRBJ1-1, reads GAGVSQSPRYKVTKRGQDVALRCDPISGHVSLYWYRQALGQGPEFLTYFNYEAQQDKSGLPNDRFSAERPEGSISTLTIQRTEQRDSAMYRCASSLGVWALRTEAFFGQGTRLTVV.

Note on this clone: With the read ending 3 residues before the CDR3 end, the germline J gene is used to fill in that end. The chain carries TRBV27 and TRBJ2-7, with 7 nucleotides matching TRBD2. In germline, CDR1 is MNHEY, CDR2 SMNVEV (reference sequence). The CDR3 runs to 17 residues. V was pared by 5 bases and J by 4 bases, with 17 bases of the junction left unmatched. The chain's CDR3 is CASSHLRASGPSYEQYF. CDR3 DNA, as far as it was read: TGTGCCAGCAGTCACCTGAGGGCTAGCGGACCGTCTTACGAG.

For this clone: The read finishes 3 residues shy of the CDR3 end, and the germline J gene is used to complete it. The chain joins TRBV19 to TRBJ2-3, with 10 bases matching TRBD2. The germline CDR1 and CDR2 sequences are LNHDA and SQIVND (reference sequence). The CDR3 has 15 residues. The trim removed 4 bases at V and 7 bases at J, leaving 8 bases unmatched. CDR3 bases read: TGTGCCAGTAGTACTAGCGGGGGAGACCGCCATACG. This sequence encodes CASSTSGGDRHT. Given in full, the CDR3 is CASSTSGGDRHTQYF.

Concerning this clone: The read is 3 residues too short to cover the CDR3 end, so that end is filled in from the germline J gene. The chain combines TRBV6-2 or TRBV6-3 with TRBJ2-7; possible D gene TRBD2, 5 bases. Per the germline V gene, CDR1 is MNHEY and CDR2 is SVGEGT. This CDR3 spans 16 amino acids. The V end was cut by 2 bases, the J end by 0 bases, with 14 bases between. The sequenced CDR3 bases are TGTGCCAGCAGTTACCACCCGGACTGGATCTCCTACGAG. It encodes CASSYHPDWISYE. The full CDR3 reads CASSYHPDWISYEQYF.

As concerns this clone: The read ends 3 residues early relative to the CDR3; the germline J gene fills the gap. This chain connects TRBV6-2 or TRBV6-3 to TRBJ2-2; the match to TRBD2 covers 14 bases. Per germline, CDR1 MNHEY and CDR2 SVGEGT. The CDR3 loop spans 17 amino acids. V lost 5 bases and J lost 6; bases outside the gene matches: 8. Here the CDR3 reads CASSPPGLAGEAGELFF. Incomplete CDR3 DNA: TGTGCCAGCAGTCCACCGGGACTAGCGGGAGAAGCCGGGGAG.

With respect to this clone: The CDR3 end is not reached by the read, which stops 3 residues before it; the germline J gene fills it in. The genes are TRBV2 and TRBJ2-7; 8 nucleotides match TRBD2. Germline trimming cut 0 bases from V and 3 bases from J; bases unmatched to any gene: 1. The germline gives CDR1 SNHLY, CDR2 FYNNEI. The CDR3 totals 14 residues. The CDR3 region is CASSEASGGYEQYF. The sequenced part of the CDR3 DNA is TGTGCCAGCAGTGAAGCGAGCGGGGGCTACGAG.

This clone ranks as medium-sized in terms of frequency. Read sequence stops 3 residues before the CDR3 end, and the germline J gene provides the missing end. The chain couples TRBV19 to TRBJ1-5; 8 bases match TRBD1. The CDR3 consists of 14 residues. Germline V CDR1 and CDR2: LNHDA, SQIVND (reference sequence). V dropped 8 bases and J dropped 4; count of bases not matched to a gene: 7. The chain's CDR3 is CASVDRVSNQPQHF. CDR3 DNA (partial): TGTGCCAGTGTGGACAGGGTCTCAAATCAGCCC.

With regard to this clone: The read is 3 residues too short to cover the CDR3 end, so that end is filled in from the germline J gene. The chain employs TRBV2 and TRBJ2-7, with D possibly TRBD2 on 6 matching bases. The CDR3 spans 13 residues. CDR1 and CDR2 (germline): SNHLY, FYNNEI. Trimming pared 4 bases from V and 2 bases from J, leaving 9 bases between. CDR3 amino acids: CASSAGGTYEQYF. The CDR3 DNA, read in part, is TGTGCCAGCAGTGCGGGCGGGACCTACGAG.

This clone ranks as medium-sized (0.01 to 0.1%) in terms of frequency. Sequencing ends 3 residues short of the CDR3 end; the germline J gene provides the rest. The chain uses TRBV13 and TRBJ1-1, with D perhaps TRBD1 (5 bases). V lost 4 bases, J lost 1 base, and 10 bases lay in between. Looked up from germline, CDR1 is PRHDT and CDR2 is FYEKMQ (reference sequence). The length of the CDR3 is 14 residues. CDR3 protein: CASSSGGRNTEAFF. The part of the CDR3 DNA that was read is TGTGCCAGCAGCTCGGGGGGAAGGAACACTGAA.

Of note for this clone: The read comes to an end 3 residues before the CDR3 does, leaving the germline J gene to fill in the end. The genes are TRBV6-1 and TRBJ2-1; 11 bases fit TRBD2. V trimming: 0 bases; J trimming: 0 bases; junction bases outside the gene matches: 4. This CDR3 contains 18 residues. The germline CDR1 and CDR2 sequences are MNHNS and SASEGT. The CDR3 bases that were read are TGTGCCAGCAGTGAAGCGTTAGCGGGAGGGCCCTCCTACAATGAG. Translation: CASSEALAGGPSYNE. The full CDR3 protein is CASSEALAGGPSYNEQFF.

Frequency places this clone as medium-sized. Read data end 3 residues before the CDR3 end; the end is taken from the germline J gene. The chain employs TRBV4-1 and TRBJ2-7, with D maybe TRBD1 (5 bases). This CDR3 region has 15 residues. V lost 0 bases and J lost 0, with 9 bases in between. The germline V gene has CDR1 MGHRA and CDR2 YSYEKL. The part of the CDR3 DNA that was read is TGCGCCAGCAGCCAAGACGTGACAGTCTCCTACGAG. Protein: CASSQDVTVSYE. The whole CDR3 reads CASSQDVTVSYEQYF.

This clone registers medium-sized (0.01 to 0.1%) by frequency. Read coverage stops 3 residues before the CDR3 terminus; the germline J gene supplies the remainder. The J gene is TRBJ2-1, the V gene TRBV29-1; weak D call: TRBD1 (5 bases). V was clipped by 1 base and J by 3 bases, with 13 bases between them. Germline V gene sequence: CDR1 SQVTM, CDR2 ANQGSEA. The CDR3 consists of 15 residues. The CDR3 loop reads CSVEGWARDYNEQFF. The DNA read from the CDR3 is TGCAGCGTTGAAGGGTGGGCCAGGGACTACAATGAG.

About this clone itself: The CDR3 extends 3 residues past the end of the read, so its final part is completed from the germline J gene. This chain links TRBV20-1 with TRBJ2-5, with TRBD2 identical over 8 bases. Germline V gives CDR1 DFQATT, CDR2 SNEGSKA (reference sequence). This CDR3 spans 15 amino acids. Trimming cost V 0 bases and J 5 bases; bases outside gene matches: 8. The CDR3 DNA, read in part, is TGCAGTGCTAGAGATCCGGGACTAGTCTCCGAGACC. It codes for CSARDPGLVSET. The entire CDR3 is CSARDPGLVSETQYF.

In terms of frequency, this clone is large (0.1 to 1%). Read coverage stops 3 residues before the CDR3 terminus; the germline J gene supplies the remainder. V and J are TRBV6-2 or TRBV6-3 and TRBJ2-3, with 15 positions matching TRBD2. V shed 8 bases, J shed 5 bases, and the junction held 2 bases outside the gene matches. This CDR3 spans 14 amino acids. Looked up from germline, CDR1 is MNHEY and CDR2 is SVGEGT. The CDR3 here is CASGLAGGRDTQYF. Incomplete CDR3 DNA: TGTGCCAGCGGACTAGCGGGAGGGAGAGATACG.

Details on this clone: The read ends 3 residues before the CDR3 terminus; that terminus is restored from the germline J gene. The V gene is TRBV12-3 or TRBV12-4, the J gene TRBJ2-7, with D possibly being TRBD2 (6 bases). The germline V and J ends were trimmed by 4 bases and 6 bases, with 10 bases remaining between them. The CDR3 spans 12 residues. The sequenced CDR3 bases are TGTGCCAGCAGTTCGGGGACTGTCGAG. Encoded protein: CASSSGTVE. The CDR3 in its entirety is CASSSGTVEQYF.

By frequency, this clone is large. The CDR3 DNA, read in part, is TGTGCCAGCAGCCCCAAGCCAGCGGGGCTCTACACCGGGGAG. Amino acid sequence: CASSPKPAGLYTGE. Given in full, the CDR3 is CASSPKPAGLYTGELFF. This chain links TRBV13 with TRBJ2-2; 7 nucleotides line up with TRBD2. The read terminates 3 residues ahead of where the CDR3 ends, so the germline J gene completes it. V gave up 5 bases and J gave up 3 bases; unmatched junction bases: 12. Germline CDR1 PRHDT, CDR2 FYEKMQ (reference sequence). CDR3 size: 17 residues. The whole variable domain, filled in from reference TRBV13 and TRBJ2-2, reads AAGVIQSPRHLIKEKRETATLKCYPIPRHDTVYWYQQGPGQDPQFLISFYEKMQSDKGSIPDRFSAQQFSDYHSELNMSSLELGDSALYFCASSPKPAGLYTGELFFGEGSRLTVL.

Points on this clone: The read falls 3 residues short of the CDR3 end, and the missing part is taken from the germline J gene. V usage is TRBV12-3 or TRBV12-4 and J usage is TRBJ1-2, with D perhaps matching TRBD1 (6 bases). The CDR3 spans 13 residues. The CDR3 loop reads CASSLGAGKGYTF. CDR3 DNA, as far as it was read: TGTGCCAGCAGTTTGGGGGCAGGGAAAGGC.

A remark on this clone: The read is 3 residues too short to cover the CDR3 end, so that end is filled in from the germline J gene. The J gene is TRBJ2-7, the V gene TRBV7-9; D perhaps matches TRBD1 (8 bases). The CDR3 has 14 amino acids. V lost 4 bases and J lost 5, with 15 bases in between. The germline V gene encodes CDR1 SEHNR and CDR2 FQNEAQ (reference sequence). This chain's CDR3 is CASSSTTGGDEQYF. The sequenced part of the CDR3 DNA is TGTGCCAGCAGCTCGACTACAGGGGGGGACGAG.

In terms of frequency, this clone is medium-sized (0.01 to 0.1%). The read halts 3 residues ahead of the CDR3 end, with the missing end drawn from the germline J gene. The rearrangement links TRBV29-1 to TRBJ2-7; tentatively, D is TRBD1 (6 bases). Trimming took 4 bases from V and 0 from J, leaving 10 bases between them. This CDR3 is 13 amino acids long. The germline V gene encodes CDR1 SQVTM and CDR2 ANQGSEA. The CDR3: CSVGQGTSYEQYF. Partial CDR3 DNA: TGCAGCGTTGGGCAGGGGACCTCCTACGAG.

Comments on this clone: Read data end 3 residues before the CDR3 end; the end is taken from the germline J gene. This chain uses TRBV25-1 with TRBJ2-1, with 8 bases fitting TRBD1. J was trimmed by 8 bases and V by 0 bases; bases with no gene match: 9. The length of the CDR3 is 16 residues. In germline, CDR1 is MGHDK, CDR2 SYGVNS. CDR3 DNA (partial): TGTGCCAGCAGTGAATATCGCCAGGGGGCGCCCCATGAG. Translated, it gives CASSEYRQGAPHE. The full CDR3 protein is CASSEYRQGAPHEQFF.

CDR3 loop: CASSQGTAYEQYF. Incomplete CDR3 DNA: TGTGCCAGCTCCCAGGGGACGGCCTACGAG. This sequence joins TRBV7-7 and TRBJ2-7; D is perhaps TRBD1 (6 bases). The CDR3 is cut off 3 residues early in the read; its end comes from the germline J gene. Per the germline V gene, CDR1 is SSHAT and CDR2 is FNYEAQ (reference sequence). V was shortened by 8 bases and J by 2 bases, with 13 bases between the two germline ends. This CDR3 is built from 13 residues.

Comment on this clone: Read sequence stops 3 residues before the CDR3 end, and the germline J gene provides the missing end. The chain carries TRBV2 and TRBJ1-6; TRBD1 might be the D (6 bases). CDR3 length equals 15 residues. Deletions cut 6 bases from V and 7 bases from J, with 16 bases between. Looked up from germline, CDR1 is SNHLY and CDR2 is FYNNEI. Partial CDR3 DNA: TGTGCCAGCAGCTTATACAGGGTCGGCAATTCACCC. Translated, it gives CASSLYRVGNSP. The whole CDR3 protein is CASSLYRVGNSPLHF.

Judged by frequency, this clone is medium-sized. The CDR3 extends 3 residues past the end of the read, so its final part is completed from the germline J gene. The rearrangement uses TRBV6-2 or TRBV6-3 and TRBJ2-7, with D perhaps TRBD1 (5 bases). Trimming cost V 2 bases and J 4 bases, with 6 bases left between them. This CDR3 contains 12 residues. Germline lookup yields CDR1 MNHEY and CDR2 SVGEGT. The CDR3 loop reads CASSYQGYEQYF. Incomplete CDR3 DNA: TGTGCCAGCAGTTACCAGGGATACGAG.

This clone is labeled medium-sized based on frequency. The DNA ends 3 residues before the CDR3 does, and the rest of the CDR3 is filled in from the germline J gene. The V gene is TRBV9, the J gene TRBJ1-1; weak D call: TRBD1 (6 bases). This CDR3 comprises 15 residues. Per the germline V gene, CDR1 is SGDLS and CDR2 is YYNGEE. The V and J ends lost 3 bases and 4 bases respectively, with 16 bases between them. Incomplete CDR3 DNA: TGTGCCAGCAGCGATTACAGGGAAGGCGGCACTGAA. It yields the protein CASSDYREGGTE. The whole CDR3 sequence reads CASSDYREGGTEAFF. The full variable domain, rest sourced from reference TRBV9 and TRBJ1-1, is DSGVTQTPKHLITATGQRVTLRCSPRSGDLSVYWYQQSLDQGLQFLIQYYNGEERAKGNILERFSAQQFPDLHSELNLSSLELGDSALYFCASSDYREGGTEAFFGQGTRLTVV.

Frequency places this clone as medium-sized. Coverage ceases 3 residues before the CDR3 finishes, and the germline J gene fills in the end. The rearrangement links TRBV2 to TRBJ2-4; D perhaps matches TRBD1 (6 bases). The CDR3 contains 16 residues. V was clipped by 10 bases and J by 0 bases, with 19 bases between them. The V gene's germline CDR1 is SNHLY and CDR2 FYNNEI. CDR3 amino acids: CANGRGQQLAKNIQYF. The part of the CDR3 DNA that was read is TGTGCCAACGGCAGGGGCCAACAGCTAGCCAAAAACATT.